Below are 9 T cell receptor beta chains sequenced from a single sample in a study of cytomegalovirus exposure and HLA in healthy donors. 13 Jbeta primers and 60 Vbeta primers were used for the PCR. The assay was immunoSEQ multiplex PCR, and TCRdb's table has in-frame clones only and misses some. This table has about 110,000 clones, 70% appearing once. The sequencing sample was made of PBMCs. These receptor sequences come from a young man in good health and CMV-seropositive.

This chain joins TRBV2 and TRBJ2-5; 15 bases map to TRBD2. The germline CDR1 and CDR2 sequences are SNHLY and FYNNEI. V shed 9 bases, J shed 5 bases, and the junction held 7 bases outside the gene matches. This CDR3 has 15 residues. The DNA for the CDR3 is TGTGCCAGTGATACAGGACTAGCGGGAGGGGAGACCCAGTACTTC. Translation gives CASDTGLAGGETQYF.

In nucleotides, the CDR3 is TGTGCCAGTAGTCCTCCACAGGGGTGGCAGTTCTTC. It encodes CASSPPQGWQFF. The V and J genes are TRBV19 and TRBJ2-1, with 7 bases lining up with TRBD1. This CDR3 has 12 residues. Germline trimming cut 5 bases from V and 12 bases from J; bases unmatched to any gene: 7. The germline CDR1 and CDR2 sequences are LNHDA and SQIVND (reference sequence).

This rearrangement joins TRBV2 to TRBJ1-1; 10 bases match TRBD1. The CDR3 sequence is 14 residues long. Germline assignment: CDR1 SNHLY and CDR2 FYNNEI. The V segment lost 7 bases and the J segment 4 bases; nucleotides outside the gene matches: 6. The CDR3 DNA reads TGTGCCAGCACCAGGACAGGGGGTCCCACTGAAGCTTTCTTT. It codes for CASTRTGGPTEAFF.

The gene calls are TRBV9 and TRBJ2-4; 8 bases align to TRBD2. Per the germline V gene, CDR1 is SGDLS and CDR2 is YYNGEE. The V gene end was trimmed by 0 bases and the J gene end by 8 bases; junction bases not matched to a gene: 16. This CDR3 region has 18 residues. The CDR3 nucleotides are TGTGCCAGCAGCGTAGTAGGGTCGGTCGGGCGGGGGGAGCACATTCAGTACTTC. This translates into CASSVVGSVGRGEHIQYF.

The chain has TRBV29-1 and TRBJ1-1, with 7 nucleotides matching TRBD1. Germline V lookup: CDR1 SQVTM, CDR2 ANQGSEA. The junction had 3 bases not matched to a gene; V was cut back by 2 bases and J by 0 bases. This CDR3 spans 14 amino acids. The CDR3 reads CSVERGPVNTEAFF. As DNA, the CDR3 is TGCAGCGTTGAAAGGGGGCCGGTGAACACTGAAGCTTTCTTT.

The V gene is TRBV30, the J gene TRBJ2-5; 9 bases fit TRBD2. Germline V gene lookup returns CDR1 GTSNPN and CDR2 SVGIG (reference sequence). V gave up 5 bases and J gave up 4 bases; unmatched junction bases: 8. CDR3 length: 14 amino acids. The CDR3 sequence is CAWCLAGVRETQYF. The CDR3 DNA sequence: TGTGCCTGGTGTTTAGCGGGGGTTAGAGAGACCCAGTACTTC.

There are a few counts of this clone. The J gene is TRBJ2-6, the V gene TRBV11-1; no definite D call. Trimming removed 8 bases at V and 1 base at J, with 9 bases between. From germline, CDR1 is SGHAT and CDR2 FQDESV (reference sequence). CDR3 length equals 14 residues. CDR3 sequence: CASSHGSGANVLTF. CDR3 sequence (DNA): TGTGCCAGCTCCCACGGGTCTGGGGCCAACGTCCTGACTTTC.

V and J are TRBV5-8 and TRBJ1-5, with a tentative D call TRBD1 (6 bases). The CDR3 has 15 amino acids. V lost 0 bases, J lost 4 bases, and 11 bases lay in between. Germline V CDR1 and CDR2: SGHTS, YDEGEE. The CDR3 spells CASSLADSVNQPQHF. The CDR3 nucleotides are TGTGCCAGCAGCTTGGCGGACAGCGTAAATCAGCCCCAGCATTTT. Based on the CDR3 plus reference TRBV5-8 and TRBJ1-5, the full variable domain is EAGVTQSPTHLIKTRGQQATLRCSPISGHTSVYWYQQALGLGLQFLLWYDEGEERNRGNFPPRFSGRQFPNYSSELNVNALELEDSALYLCASSLADSVNQPQHFGDGTRLSIL.

The table lists this clone with a count of one. In DNA form, the CDR3 reads TGTGCCAGCAGCTTTAGCGCCATGGACAGGTACGCCTACGAGCAGTACTTC. Translation: CASSFSAMDRYAYEQYF. The chain links TRBV7-9 to TRBJ2-7; 7 bases match TRBD1. Per the germline V gene, CDR1 is SEHNR and CDR2 is FQNEAQ (reference sequence). The CDR3 runs 17 residues. Losses at the gene ends were 3 bases for V and 2 bases for J; bases not matched to a gene: 13.